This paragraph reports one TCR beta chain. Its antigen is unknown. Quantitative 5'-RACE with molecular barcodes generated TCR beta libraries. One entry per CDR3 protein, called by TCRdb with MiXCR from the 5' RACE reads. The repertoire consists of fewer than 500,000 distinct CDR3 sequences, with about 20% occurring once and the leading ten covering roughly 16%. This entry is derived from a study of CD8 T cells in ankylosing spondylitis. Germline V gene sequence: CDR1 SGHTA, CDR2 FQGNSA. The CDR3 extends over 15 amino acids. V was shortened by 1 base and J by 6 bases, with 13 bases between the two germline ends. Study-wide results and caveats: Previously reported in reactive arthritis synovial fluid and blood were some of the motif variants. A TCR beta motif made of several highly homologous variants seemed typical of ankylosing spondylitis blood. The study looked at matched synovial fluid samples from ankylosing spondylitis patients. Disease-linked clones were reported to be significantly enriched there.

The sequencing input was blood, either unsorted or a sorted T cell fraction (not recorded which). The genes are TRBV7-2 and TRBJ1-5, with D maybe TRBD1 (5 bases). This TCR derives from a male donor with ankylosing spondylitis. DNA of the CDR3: TGTGCCAGCAGCTTAGACAGCGGGGACGCTCAGCCCCAGCATTTT. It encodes CASSLDSGDAQPQHF.